This T cell receptor (beta chain) is drawn from a study of tumor and adjacent non-tumor tissue in lung cancer. Overall study context: There were around eleven adenocarcinoma, 2 squamous cell carcinoma and 1 small cell lung cancer cases. Study conclusions and caveats: Tumor repertoires had a smaller top 100 clone share than normal lung.

Germline CDR1 reads SGHRS; CDR2 reads YFSETQ. This CDR3 has 16 amino acids. V was trimmed by 0 bases and J by 0 bases, leaving 12 bases between them. To note about this clonotype: What it binds is not known.

TCRbeta libraries were built with three rounds of nested PCR, modified from ARM-PCR. Via MiXCR, TCRdb re-called the multiplex PCR reads, giving one row per CDR3 protein. The sample includes about 93,000 distinct CDR3 sequences, about 67% of them seen just once. No cell sorting was done before RNA was extracted from the tissue. Newly diagnosed lung cancer patients had thoracic surgery in China, August–November 2014, without prior chemotherapy. Material: lung tumor tissue. This receptor was identified in a man between 60 and 70 years old with non-small cell lung cancer. J is TRBJ1-1 and V is TRBV5-1; tentative D call: TRBD1 (5 bases). The CDR3 DNA reads as TGCGCCAGCAGCTTGGAGACGGGACTGATGAACACTGAAGCTTTCTTT. It translates to CASSLETGLMNTEAFF.